Following are 22 T cell receptor beta chains from one sample sequenced in a study of spatial heterogeneity in lung cancer. Overall study results and limits: The study found that expanded intratumoral alpha and beta TCR counts tracked tumor mutation counts.

Time point here: sample taken at primary tumor resection. Antigens for these TCRs are unknown. A single record per CDR3 protein comes from TCRdb applying MiXCR to the 5' RACE reads. The repertoire holds fewer than 9,500 distinct CDR3 sequences, with 6.5% to 9.5% as singletons. The sequencing used lung tumor tissue, collected at surgery. The receptors were sampled from a male donor with early-stage non-small cell lung cancer.

This clonotype was found many times. V and J are TRBV6-5 and TRBJ2-3; D is possibly TRBD2 (5 bases). Trimming shortened V by 5 bases and J by 1 base, and 10 bases separated the two germline ends. From germline, CDR1 is MNHEY and CDR2 SVGAGI. The CDR3 is 14 amino acids. CDR3 sequence reads: CASSGSVGTDTQYF. For the CDR3, the DNA is TGTGCCAGCAGTGGGAGTGTGGGCACAGATACGCAGTATTTT.

The table lists this clonotype with a few counts. The CDR3 DNA follows: TGTGCCAGCAGCCTTCAGGGGGTTAACACTGAAGCTTTCTTT. As protein: CASSLQGVNTEAFF. The chain couples TRBV5-6 to TRBJ1-1; 7 bases map to TRBD1. Germline CDR1 is SGHDT and CDR2 is YYEEEE. The CDR3 covers 14 residues. V was clipped by 4 bases and J by 2 bases; unmatched bases: 5.

This clonotype is labeled medium-sized. V and J are TRBV5-4 and TRBJ2-3, with D unclear. This CDR3 region has 14 residues. From germline, CDR1 is SGHNT and CDR2 YYREEE (reference sequence). V lost 7 bases to trimming and J lost 5 bases, with 17 bases between them. The CDR3 loop is CASGAGSWGDTQYF. The CDR3 DNA sequence: TGTGCCAGCGGCGCCGGGTCCTGGGGAGATACGCAGTATTTT. The full variable domain, in which reference TRBV5-4 and TRBJ2-3 provide the parts outside the CDR3, is ETGVTQSPTHLIKTRGQQVTLRCSSQSGHNTVSWYQQALGQGPQFIFQYYREEENGRGNFPPRFSGLQFPNYSSELNVNALELDDSALYLCASGAGSWGDTQYFGPGTRLTVL.

This clonotype was seen ten or more times. The chain has TRBV19 and TRBJ2-6; D uncertain. V dropped 1 base and J dropped 0 bases, with 4 bases sitting between them. The CDR3 spans 15 residues. The V gene's germline CDR1 is LNHDA and CDR2 SQIVND (reference sequence). This CDR3 is CASSIGASGANVLTF. The DNA for the CDR3 is TGTGCCAGTAGTATAGGAGCCTCTGGGGCCAACGTCCTGACTTTC.

This clonotype was counted ten times or more. The rearrangement links TRBV7-3 to TRBJ2-1; no reliable D call. CDR3 length: 12 amino acids. V gave up 2 bases and J gave up 5 bases, with 4 bases separating them. CDR1 is SGHTA and CDR2 is FQGTGA in the germline V gene. This CDR3 reads CASSLADNEQFF. In DNA form, the CDR3 reads TGTGCCAGCAGCTTAGCAGACAATGAGCAGTTCTTC. Looking up the rest from reference TRBV7-3 and TRBJ2-1 gives the full variable domain: GAGVSQTPSNKVTEKGKYVELRCDPISGHTALYWYRQSLGQGPEFLIYFQGTGAADDSGLPNDRFFAVRPEGSVSTLKIQRTERGDSAVYLCASSLADNEQFFGPGTRLTVL.

This clonotype has a count of ten or more. The chain joins TRBV29-1 to TRBJ2-7, with D unresolved. The CDR3 is 14 residues long. Germline V gene lookup returns CDR1 SQVTM and CDR2 ANQGSEA. Trimming took off 5 bases at V and 0 bases at J, with 14 bases between the two ends. DNA for the CDR3: TGCAGCGTTCTTACGACATTATCCTCCTACGAGCAGTACTTC. Encoded protein: CSVLTTLSSYEQYF.

This clonotype came up many times. The chain has TRBV2 and TRBJ1-2, with a possible D match to TRBD1 (5 bases). Germline loops: CDR1 SNHLY, CDR2 FYNNEI. Trimming left V 3 bases short and J 0 bases short, with 11 bases between. This CDR3 is built from 15 residues. CDR3 region: CASSDRRTTNYGYTF. The CDR3 DNA sequence: TGTGCCAGCAGTGACCGCCGGACAACTAACTATGGCTACACCTTC.

This clonotype was recorded a few times. The gene calls are TRBV29-1 and TRBJ1-4; D gene ambiguous. The CDR3 is made up of 11 amino acids. V lost 3 bases, J lost 7 bases, and 6 bases lay in between. Germline CDR1 is SQVTM and CDR2 is ANQGSEA. The CDR3 region has the DNA TGCAGCGTTGATGTGGGTGAAAAACTGTTTTTT. Its protein is CSVDVGEKLFF.

This clonotype showed up just a few times. The chain recombines TRBV5-5 with TRBJ2-5; 10 positions agree with TRBD2. The ends lost 0 bases at V and 5 bases at J; junction bases unmatched: 7. The CDR3 consists of 16 residues. The germline V gene encodes CDR1 SGHKS and CDR2 YYEKEE (reference sequence). For the CDR3, the DNA is TGTGCCAGCAGCTTGGATAGCGGGGGGCTCCGGGAGACCCAGTACTTC. It specifies CASSLDSGGLRETQYF.

This clonotype appeared many times. The rearrangement uses TRBV18 and TRBJ2-1, with D perhaps matching TRBD1 (6 bases). Trimming took off 5 bases at V and 6 bases at J, with 11 bases between the two ends. The CDR3 is 13 residues long. The germline V gene has CDR1 KGHSH and CDR2 LQKENI. The CDR3 sequence: CASSSTGSNEQFF. The CDR3 DNA reads as TGTGCCAGCTCATCAACAGGGTCCAATGAGCAGTTCTTC.

This clonotype was recorded many times. The chain carries TRBV9 and TRBJ1-3; TRBD1 matches at 7 bases. The CDR3 runs to 15 residues. Germline CDR1 and CDR2: SGDLS and YYNGEE. J lost 4 bases, V lost 0 bases, and 4 bases had no gene match. This CDR3 reads CASSVEGGAGNTIYF. The CDR3 bases are TGTGCCAGCAGCGTAGAAGGGGGCGCCGGAAACACCATATATTTT. Complete variable domain (other parts from reference TRBV9 and TRBJ1-3): DSGVTQTPKHLITATGQRVTLRCSPRSGDLSVYWYQQSLDQGLQFLIQYYNGEERAKGNILERFSAQQFPDLHSELNLSSLELGDSALYFCASSVEGGAGNTIYFGEGSWLTVV.

In this sample, this clonotype is medium-sized. This chain connects TRBV24-1 to TRBJ2-5, with a weak D call TRBD2 (6 bases). V was trimmed by 3 bases and J by 1 base, leaving 11 bases between them. CDR3 length: 15 residues. Germline V CDR1 and CDR2: KGHDR, SFDVKD. The CDR3 is CATSDTGTFQETQYF. The CDR3, as DNA: TGTGCCACCAGTGATACCGGGACTTTCCAAGAGACCCAGTACTTC.

Of note for this clonotype: This may be a read error, as it is one base from a much larger clone. The V gene is TRBV29-1, the J gene TRBJ1-1, with D perhaps matching TRBD1 (6 bases). This CDR3 is built from 13 residues. CDR1 is SQVTM, CDR2 ANQGSEA, per germline. V was clipped by 6 bases and J by 1 base, with 12 bases between them. This CDR3 reads CSVGAVQNTEAFF. CDR3 nucleotides: TGCAGCGTGGGGGCAGTCCAGAACACTGAAGCTTTCTTT.

This sequence joins TRBV5-4 and TRBJ2-5; the D gene is possibly TRBD2 (6 bases). From germline, CDR1 is SGHNT and CDR2 YYREEE (reference sequence). The CDR3 extends over 14 amino acids. The germline V and J ends were trimmed by 0 bases and 2 bases, with 8 bases remaining between them. CDR3 coding DNA: TGTGCCAGCAGCTTGGCCGGGGGTCAAGAGACCCAGTACTTC. Translating it yields CASSLAGGQETQYF.

A few counts support this clonotype. The chain joins TRBV20-1 to TRBJ1-1, with D possibly matching TRBD1 (5 bases). The CDR3 covers 14 residues. Germline V gene lookup returns CDR1 DFQATT and CDR2 SNEGSKA (reference sequence). V shed 5 bases and J shed 5 bases, with 18 bases lying between them. In DNA form, the CDR3 reads TGCAGTGCTCAGAAGGGGATGAGGGGAACTGAAGCTTTCTTT. This gives the protein CSAQKGMRGTEAFF.

This clonotype is labeled medium-sized. The chain is built from TRBV29-1 and TRBJ1-2; a possible D gene is TRBD1 (6 bases). Germline CDR1 and CDR2: SQVTM and ANQGSEA. The CDR3 is 14 residues long. The germline V and J ends were trimmed by 6 bases and 3 bases, with 17 bases remaining between them. The CDR3 here is CSVVLTGKDYGYTF. CDR3 in DNA: TGCAGCGTAGTACTAACAGGGAAGGACTATGGCTACACCTTC.

The table lists this clonotype with many counts. The chain links TRBV7-8 to TRBJ1-6; 9 bases agree with TRBD1. Looked up from germline, CDR1 is SGHVS and CDR2 is FQNEAQ. The trim removed 5 bases at V and 10 bases at J, leaving 18 bases unmatched. This CDR3 has 18 residues. CDR3 sequence (DNA): TGTGCCAGCAGCCCCATTCTTATCGGGGACAGGGCTCAATCACCCCTCCACTTT. This codes for CASSPILIGDRAQSPLHF. Complete variable domain (other parts from reference TRBV7-8 and TRBJ1-6): GAGVSQSPRYKVAKRGQDVALRCDPISGHVSLFWYQQALGQGPEFLTYFQNEAQLDKSGLPSDRFFAERPEGSVSTLKIQRTQQEDSAVYLCASSPILIGDRAQSPLHFGNGTRLTVT.

This clonotype came up many times. The rearrangement uses TRBV7-6 and TRBJ2-5; D ambiguous. This CDR3 is 13 amino acids long. Germline loops: CDR1 SGHVS, CDR2 FNYEAQ. V lost 4 bases, J lost 4 bases, and 10 bases lay in between. The DNA of the CDR3 is TGTGCCAGCAGCTCTAGGGTCTCAGAGACCCAGTACTTC. Translation gives CASSSRVSETQYF.

This clonotype showed up many times. The J gene is TRBJ1-1, the V gene TRBV5-1, with TRBD1 as a possible D gene (6 bases). V was clipped by 3 bases and J by 1 base, with 16 bases between them. CDR1 and CDR2 (germline): SGHRS, YFSETQ. The CDR3 has 16 residues. The CDR3 sequence: CASSYNTGRANTEAFF. Written as DNA, the CDR3 is TGCGCCAGCAGCTATAACACAGGGAGGGCGAACACTGAAGCTTTCTTT.

This clonotype was seen repeatedly, ten times or more. The V and J genes are TRBV18 and TRBJ2-2; D call uncertain. V was trimmed by 2 bases and J by 2 bases, leaving 3 bases between them. The CDR3 consists of 13 residues. Germline loops: CDR1 KGHSH, CDR2 LQKENI. The CDR3 DNA reads TGTGCCAGCTCACCATCCAACACCGGGGAGCTGTTTTTT. Its protein product is CASSPSNTGELFF.

This clonotype was counted at least ten times. The rearrangement uses TRBV7-2 and TRBJ2-3; TRBD2 matches at 10 bases. This CDR3 comprises 15 residues. The trim removed 3 bases at V and 6 bases at J, leaving 6 bases unmatched. In germline, CDR1 is SGHTA, CDR2 FQGNSA. The DNA of the CDR3 is TGTGCCAGCAGCTTCCAGCGGGGGGGTTTGGATACGCAGTATTTT. This gives the protein CASSFQRGGLDTQYF.

This clonotype showed up just a few times. This chain uses TRBV6-6 with TRBJ2-2; D uncertain. V was clipped by 7 bases and J by 6 bases, with 12 bases between them. There are 13 residues in the CDR3. Germline V gene lookup returns CDR1 MNHNY and CDR2 SVGAGI (reference sequence). The CDR3 is CASTYYSAGELFF. CDR3 nucleotide sequence: TGTGCCAGCACCTACTATTCCGCCGGGGAGCTGTTTTTT.